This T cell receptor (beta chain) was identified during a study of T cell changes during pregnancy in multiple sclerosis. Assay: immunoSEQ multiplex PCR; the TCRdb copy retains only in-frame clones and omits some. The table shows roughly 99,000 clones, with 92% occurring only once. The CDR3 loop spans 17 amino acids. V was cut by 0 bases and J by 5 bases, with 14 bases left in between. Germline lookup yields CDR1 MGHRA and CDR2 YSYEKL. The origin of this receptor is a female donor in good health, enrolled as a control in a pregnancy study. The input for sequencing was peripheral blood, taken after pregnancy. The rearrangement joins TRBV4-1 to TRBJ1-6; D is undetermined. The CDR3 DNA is TGCGCCAGCAGCCAAGAAGGTGGAGGTATACATAATTCACCCCTCCACTTT. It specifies CASSQEGGGIHNSPLHF.